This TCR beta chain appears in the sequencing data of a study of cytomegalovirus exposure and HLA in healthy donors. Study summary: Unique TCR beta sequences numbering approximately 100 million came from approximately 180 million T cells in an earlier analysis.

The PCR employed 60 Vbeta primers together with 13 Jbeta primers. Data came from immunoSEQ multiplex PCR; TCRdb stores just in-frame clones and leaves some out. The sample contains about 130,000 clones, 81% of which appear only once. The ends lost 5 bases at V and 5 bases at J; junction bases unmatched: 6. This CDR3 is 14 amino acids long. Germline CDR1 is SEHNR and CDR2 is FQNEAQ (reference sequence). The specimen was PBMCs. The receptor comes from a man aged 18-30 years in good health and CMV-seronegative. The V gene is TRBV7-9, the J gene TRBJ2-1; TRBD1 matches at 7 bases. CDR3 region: CASSLTGIDNEQFF. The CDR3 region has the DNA TGTGCCAGCAGCCTGACAGGGATCGACAATGAGCAGTTCTTC.